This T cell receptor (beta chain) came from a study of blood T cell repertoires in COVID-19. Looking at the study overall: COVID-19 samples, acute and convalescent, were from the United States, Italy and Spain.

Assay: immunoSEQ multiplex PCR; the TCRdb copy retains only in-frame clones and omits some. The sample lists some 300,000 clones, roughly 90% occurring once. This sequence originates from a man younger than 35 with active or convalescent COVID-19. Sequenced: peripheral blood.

The CDR3 coding sequence is TGTGCCAGCAGTTTAGCGGATGACTCCTACAATGAGCAGTTCTTC. The encoded protein is CASSLADDSYNEQFF. The gene calls are TRBV27 and TRBJ2-1; no clear D gene. Germline CDR1 reads MNHEY; CDR2 reads SMNVEV (reference sequence). With 2 bases removed from V and 0 bases from J, the gap between germline ends came to 8 bases. CDR3 length: 15 residues.